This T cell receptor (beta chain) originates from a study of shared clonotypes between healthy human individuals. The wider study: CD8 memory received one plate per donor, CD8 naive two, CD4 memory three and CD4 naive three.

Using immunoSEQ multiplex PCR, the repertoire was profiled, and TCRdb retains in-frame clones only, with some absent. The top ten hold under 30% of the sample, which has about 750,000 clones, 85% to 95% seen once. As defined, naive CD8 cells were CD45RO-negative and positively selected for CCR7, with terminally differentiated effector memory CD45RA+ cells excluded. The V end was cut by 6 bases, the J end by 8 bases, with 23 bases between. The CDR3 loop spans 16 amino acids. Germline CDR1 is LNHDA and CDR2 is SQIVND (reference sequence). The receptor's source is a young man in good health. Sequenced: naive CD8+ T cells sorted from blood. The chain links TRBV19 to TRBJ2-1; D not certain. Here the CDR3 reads CASRGPRDPSMDEQFF. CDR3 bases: TGTGCCAGTAGAGGGCCTAGGGATCCCTCCATGGATGAGCAGTTCTTC.